These 15 T cell receptor beta chains were sequenced from one sample in a study of low-dose radiotherapy and immunotherapy resistance in tumors. Primers targeting TRAV and TRBV primed first-strand cDNA, covering alpha and beta chains. TCR amplification used 20 to 25 PCR cycles, a constant-region primer and a V-primer adapter. In TCRdb, the reads were re-called with MiXCR into one record per CDR3 protein. Altogether tens of thousands of distinct CDR3 sequences are present, 18% being singletons, with the ten largest covering 2.5% to 3%. Sample time point: before trial treatment. The sample consisted of PBMCs, taken before treatment. These receptors were taken from a male donor with prostate cancer.

This clonotype was found many times. This chain connects TRBV11-2 to TRBJ2-1, with 8 bases that match TRBD1. The CDR3 extends over 17 amino acids. With V trimmed by 5 bases and J by 0 bases, 9 bases remained unmatched. Germline CDR1 SGHAT, CDR2 FQNNGV. The CDR3 bases are TGTGCCAGCAGCCCTCCCGGGACAGGCCCCTCCTACAATGAGCAGTTCTTC. Encoded protein: CASSPPGTGPSYNEQFF.

At least ten counts were recorded for this clonotype. The V gene is TRBV6-5, the J gene TRBJ2-1; 8 bases are shared with TRBD1. Germline CDR1 reads MNHEY; CDR2 reads SVGAGI. The junction had 10 bases not matched to a gene; V was cut back by 5 bases and J by 7 bases. The CDR3 has 15 amino acids. CDR3 nucleotide sequence: TGTGCCAGCAGTCCACTCAGGGGGCGCCGGAATGAGCAGTTCTTC. It is translated as CASSPLRGRRNEQFF.

The chain links TRBV12-3 or TRBV12-4 to TRBJ2-5; TRBD2 might be the D (6 bases). V was cut by 5 bases and J by 3 bases, with 13 bases left in between. This CDR3 comprises 14 residues. CDR3 nucleotides: TGTGCCAGCAGTCCCCCCTGGGGGGAAGAGACCCAGTACTTC. Translation gives CASSPPWGEETQYF.

This clonotype came up many times. The chain uses TRBV3-1 and TRBJ1-2, with 10 bases fitting TRBD1. Germline values: CDR1 LGHDT, CDR2 YNNKEL (reference sequence). The CDR3 totals 12 residues. Trimming cost V 5 bases and J 6 bases; bases outside gene matches: 0. CDR3 in amino acids: CASSGTGDGYTF. The CDR3 coding sequence is TGTGCCAGCAGCGGGACAGGGGATGGCTACACCTTC.

At least ten counts were recorded for this clonotype. CDR3 loop: CASRKHPGDQLLSGANVLTF. The CDR3 nucleotides are TGTGCCAGCAGAAAACACCCGGGGGACCAATTACTCTCTGGGGCCAACGTCCTGACTTTC. The chain couples TRBV6-2 or TRBV6-3 to TRBJ2-6; D perhaps matches TRBD2 (6 bases). CDR1 MNHEY and CDR2 SVGEGT come from the germline V gene. This CDR3 comprises 20 residues. Trimming removed 6 bases at V and 0 bases at J, with 24 bases between.

This clonotype appeared many times. This chain uses TRBV12-3 or TRBV12-4 with TRBJ2-4; D is undetermined. The CDR3 totals 15 residues. V gave up 2 bases and J gave up 3 bases, with 11 bases separating them. Written as DNA, the CDR3 is TGTGCCAGCAGTTTACGAGCTCAGGTCAAAAACATTCAGTACTTC. Translating it yields CASSLRAQVKNIQYF.

This clonotype was recorded many times. The rearrangement links TRBV28 to TRBJ1-1, with D possibly being TRBD1 (6 bases). The V and J ends lost 8 bases and 0 bases respectively, with 10 bases between them. Per the germline V gene, CDR1 is MDHEN and CDR2 is SYDVKM. The CDR3 runs 13 residues. The CDR3 is CASQGQVNTEAFF. CDR3 nucleotide sequence: TGTGCCAGCCAGGGGCAGGTGAACACTGAAGCTTTCTTT.

This clonotype was recorded a few times. The rearrangement joins TRBV13 to TRBJ2-2; D not certain. This CDR3 is built from 13 residues. Looked up from germline, CDR1 is PRHDT and CDR2 is FYEKMQ (reference sequence). Trimming shortened V by 7 bases and J by 4 bases, and 10 bases separated the two germline ends. The CDR3 coding sequence is TGTGCCAGCAAAGCAGGTTCCACCGGGGAGCTGTTTTTT. This sequence encodes CASKAGSTGELFF.

The sample holds many counts of this clonotype. The chain uses TRBV20-1 and TRBJ1-1; a weak D match, TRBD1 (5 bases). V lost 4 bases and J 1 base, leaving 10 bases between the germline ends. The CDR3 runs 13 residues. In germline, CDR1 is DFQATT, CDR2 SNEGSKA (reference sequence). The CDR3 protein is CSATGTANTEAFF. The CDR3 region has the DNA TGCAGTGCTACCGGGACGGCGAACACTGAAGCTTTCTTT.

The rearrangement joins TRBV19 to TRBJ1-5; a weak D match, TRBD1 (5 bases). Looked up from germline, CDR1 is LNHDA and CDR2 is SQIVND (reference sequence). This CDR3 contains 16 residues. V was clipped by 6 bases and J by 0 bases, with 15 bases between them. The CDR3 loop is CASRPRRDDSNQPQHF. Here the CDR3 DNA reads TGTGCCAGTAGGCCCCGGCGGGACGATAGCAATCAGCCCCAGCATTTT.

This chain joins TRBV2 and TRBJ2-5; TRBD2 matches 11 bases. Trimming at V came to 9 bases and at J to 2 bases, leaving 11 bases not matched to a gene. The germline gives CDR1 SNHLY, CDR2 FYNNEI. CDR3 length: 16 amino acids. For the CDR3, the DNA is TGTGCCAGATCTCCTGCGACTAGCGGGGTTCAAGAGACCCAGTACTTC. This codes for CARSPATSGVQETQYF.

V usage is TRBV12-3 or TRBV12-4 and J usage is TRBJ2-2; D is undetermined. CDR3 size: 12 residues. The CDR3 protein is CPVRVYVGELFF. DNA of the CDR3: TGTCCCGTAAGGGTCTACGTCGGGGAGCTGTTTTTT.

Ten or more counts support this clonotype. This chain links TRBV5-1 with TRBJ1-1; D perhaps matches TRBD1 (6 bases). Between the trimmed V and J ends, which lost 3 bases and 5 bases, there was a span of 17 bases. The CDR3 runs 15 residues. Germline assignment: CDR1 SGHRS and CDR2 YFSETQ. The DNA of the CDR3 is TGCGCCAGCAGCTCCTATACCACAGGGACGACTGAAGCTTTCTTT. Protein product: CASSSYTTGTTEAFF.

The V call is TRBV20-1, the J call TRBJ1-3; possible D gene TRBD1, 5 bases. Looked up from germline, CDR1 is DFQATT and CDR2 is SNEGSKA (reference sequence). The CDR3 has 15 amino acids. Between the trimmed V and J ends, which lost 6 bases and 7 bases, there was a span of 22 bases. The CDR3 loop reads CSARNGGGRRNTIYF. CDR3 coding DNA: TGCAGTGCCAGGAACGGGGGTGGGAGAAGGAACACCATATATTTT.

This clonotype was counted many times. V is TRBV5-6 and J is TRBJ2-1, with 8 bases fitting TRBD2. This CDR3 comprises 16 residues. The trim removed 4 bases at V and 0 bases at J, leaving 6 bases unmatched. Germline values: CDR1 SGHDT, CDR2 YYEEEE. This CDR3 is CASSPGGANSYNEQFF. The CDR3, as DNA: TGTGCCAGCAGCCCGGGGGGGGCCAACTCCTACAATGAGCAGTTCTTC.